This T cell receptor beta chain is drawn from a study of T cells after yellow fever vaccination. Study-wide results and limits: Some clonotypes were seen in both the CD4 and the CD8 compartments. These made up a small share and likely arose from convergent recombination.

This clonotype appeared many times. Its antigen remains unknown. TCRdb recomputed calls from the 5' RACE reads with MiXCR, one row per CDR3 protein. This table holds roughly 160,000 distinct CDR3 sequences, more than 5.5% found once. This specimen was CD4+ T cells sorted from PBMCs, taken 5 days after the first yellow fever vaccination. The clonotype originates from a man aged 18 to 29 who received the YFV17D yellow fever vaccine.

The DNA for the CDR3 is TGTGCCAGTAGTATCATCTTCCCAGGGAACCAAGAGACCCAGTACTTC. Its translation: CASSIIFPGNQETQYF. The chain has TRBV19 and TRBJ2-5; tentative D call: TRBD1 (5 bases). Trimming removed 3 bases from V and 0 bases from J, with 14 bases in between. This CDR3 comprises 16 residues. The germline gives CDR1 LNHDA, CDR2 SQIVND (reference sequence).